The next 26 T cell receptor beta chains were all read from a single sample in a study of CD8 T cells in ankylosing spondylitis. The study, taken as a whole, reports: The study identified a TCR beta motif of seven or eight highly homologous variants that appeared characteristic of ankylosing spondylitis blood.

Via MiXCR, TCRdb re-called the 5' RACE reads, giving one row per CDR3 protein. Of about 450,000 distinct CDR3 sequences in the sample, roughly 26% were seen once. Their antigens are not known. What was sequenced was blood, either unsorted or a sorted T cell fraction (not recorded which). These receptors were taken from a male donor with ankylosing spondylitis.

This chain uses TRBV12-3 or TRBV12-4 with TRBJ2-1; D call uncertain. The ends were cut back, 6 bases at V and 8 bases at J, with 11 bases in the middle. This CDR3 is 12 amino acids long. The CDR3 DNA reads TGTGCCAGCAGCCGTGGGCCCCATGAGCAGTTCTTC. Translating gives CASSRGPHEQFF.

The CDR3 nucleotides read TGCGCCAGCAGCCAGCAGATAGCGGGAGGGCGCGAGCAGTACGTC. This gives the protein CASSQQIAGGREQYV. V and J are TRBV4-1 and TRBJ2-7, with 11 nucleotides matching TRBD2. The ends lost 3 bases at V and 6 bases at J; junction bases unmatched: 7. The CDR3 loop spans 15 amino acids. CDR1 MGHRA and CDR2 YSYEKL come from the germline V gene.

Here the CDR3 DNA reads TGCAGCGCTCACGGGGGGGCGGGGACTGAAGCTTTCTTT. The encoded protein is CSAHGGAGTEAFF. The chain carries TRBV29-1 and TRBJ1-1, with D tentatively TRBD1 (6 bases). This CDR3 contains 13 residues. The germline V gene encodes CDR1 SQVTM and CDR2 ANQGSEA. V was shortened by 7 bases and J by 5 bases, with 17 bases between the two germline ends.

This clonotype was found a few times. The chain couples TRBV25-1 to TRBJ1-2; D not certain. CDR1 is MGHDK, CDR2 SYGVNS, per germline. V was pared by 7 bases and J by 2 bases, with 8 bases between. This CDR3 contains 12 residues. As DNA, the CDR3 is TGTGCCAGCAACCTCGAGAACTATGGCTACACCTTC. This sequence encodes CASNLENYGYTF.

The V gene is TRBV7-9, the J gene TRBJ1-4, with TRBD1 matching over 7 bases. This CDR3 is 15 amino acids long. J was trimmed by 5 bases and V by 5 bases; bases with no gene match: 8. Germline V gene lookup returns CDR1 SEHNR and CDR2 FQNEAQ (reference sequence). CDR3: CASSPIGTANEKLFF. CDR3 nucleotide sequence: TGTGCCAGCAGCCCAATCGGGACAGCAAATGAAAAACTGTTTTTT.

This clonotype was counted at least ten times. The V call is TRBV5-6, the J call TRBJ2-7, with 8 bases matching TRBD2. Losses at the gene ends were 4 bases for V and 4 bases for J; bases not matched to a gene: 4. The CDR3 extends over 13 amino acids. The germline V gene encodes CDR1 SGHDT and CDR2 YYEEEE. CDR3 in DNA: TGTGCCAGCAGCGCGGGACTAGGATACGAGCAGTACTTC. Its protein product is CASSAGLGYEQYF.

The rearrangement uses TRBV6-1 and TRBJ2-2; D ambiguous. Germline CDR1 is MNHNS and CDR2 is SASEGT. V shed 4 bases and J shed 0 bases, with 6 bases lying between them. This CDR3 spans 14 amino acids. CDR3 nucleotide sequence: TGTGCCAGCAGTGTCCAGCCGAACACCGGGGAGCTGTTTTTT. It codes for CASSVQPNTGELFF.

This clonotype turned up a few times. This CDR3 reads CASSFYTAGADTQYF. CDR3 bases: TGTGCCAGCAGCTTTTATACCGCTGGGGCAGATACGCAGTATTTT. V gene TRBV7-2 combines with J gene TRBJ2-3; no definite D call. Trimming left V 3 bases short and J 4 bases short, with 14 bases between. Germline V CDR1 and CDR2: SGHTA, FQGNSA. The length of the CDR3 is 15 residues.

This chain joins TRBV7-2 and TRBJ2-3; 10 bases map to TRBD2. Germline values: CDR1 SGHTA, CDR2 FQGNSA. The CDR3 is made up of 17 amino acids. V lost 5 bases and J lost 4; bases outside the gene matches: 12. The CDR3 loop is CASSAKGLAGVADTQYF. In nucleotides, the CDR3 is TGTGCCAGCAGCGCGAAAGGGCTAGCGGGAGTGGCAGATACGCAGTATTTT.

The CDR3 here is CASSLGQPEDEQFF. The CDR3 DNA reads TGTGCCAGCAGCTTGGGACAGCCTGAGGATGAGCAGTTCTTC. This chain links TRBV7-7 with TRBJ2-1; 7 nucleotides agree with TRBD1. CDR3 length equals 14 residues. The germline CDR1 and CDR2 sequences are SSHAT and FNYEAQ (reference sequence). J lost 8 bases, V lost 3 bases, and 7 bases had no gene match.

The V call is TRBV6-6, the J call TRBJ2-7; 9 bases fit TRBD2. Losses at the gene ends were 3 bases for V and 7 bases for J; bases not matched to a gene: 4. Germline CDR1 MNHNY, CDR2 SVGAGI (reference sequence). This CDR3 spans 13 amino acids. CDR3: CASSYRTSEEQYV. In DNA, the CDR3 is TGTGCCAGCAGTTATAGGACTAGCGAGGAGCAGTACGTC.

With respect to this clonotype: Germline is not matched at one junction end, which may reflect a read error. The chain has TRBV7-2 and TRBJ1-1; maybe TRBD1 (5 bases). The CDR3 consists of 15 residues. Germline V CDR1 and CDR2: SGHTA, FQGNSA. As DNA, the CDR3 is TGTGCCAGCAGCCTCTTAGGACAAGTGAACTCTGAAGCTTTCTTT. It encodes CASSLLGQVNSEAFF.

The V and J genes are TRBV5-1 and TRBJ2-1; no firm D call. CDR1 SGHRS and CDR2 YFSETQ come from the germline V gene. The CDR3 spans 13 residues. The ends were cut back, 0 bases at V and 7 bases at J, with 8 bases in the middle. CDR3 DNA sequence: TGCGCCAGCAGCTTGGCGGCTGAAAATGAGCAGTTCTTC. This translates into CASSLAAENEQFF.

This clonotype was observed a few times. The chain combines TRBV19 with TRBJ2-1; D may be TRBD2 (5 bases). Trimming cost V 6 bases and J 2 bases, with 14 bases left between them. The CDR3 totals 15 residues. Germline V gene sequence: CDR1 LNHDA, CDR2 SQIVND (reference sequence). The CDR3, as DNA: TGTGCCAGTAGGGTCCCGGGTAGCGCCTACAATGAGCAGTTCTTC. Its protein is CASRVPGSAYNEQFF.

This chain connects TRBV5-1 to TRBJ2-5; 9 nucleotides line up with TRBD2. With 4 bases clipped from V and 1 base from J, the junction kept 14 bases outside the gene matches. This CDR3 has 18 amino acids. CDR1 is SGHRS and CDR2 is YFSETQ in the germline V gene. CDR3 coding DNA: TGCGCCAGCAGCAAACGAGGGGGACTAGCCCCCTCCCAAGAGACCCAGTACTTC. This encodes CASSKRGGLAPSQETQYF.

The chain joins TRBV10-3 to TRBJ2-1, with D perhaps TRBD1 (6 bases). The germline gives CDR1 ENHRY, CDR2 SYGVKD. Trimming removed 6 bases at V and 0 bases at J, with 18 bases between. The CDR3 extends over 17 amino acids. CDR3 sequence reads: CAIRGAYEGSSYNEQFF. DNA for the CDR3: TGTGCCATCAGGGGGGCCTATGAGGGAAGCTCCTACAATGAGCAGTTCTTC.

This chain joins TRBV5-5 and TRBJ2-2; unclear D gene. V lost 2 bases and J 1 base, leaving 6 bases between the germline ends. Germline values: CDR1 SGHKS, CDR2 YYEKEE (reference sequence). The CDR3 runs to 14 residues. CDR3: CASSFSWNTGELFF. As DNA, the CDR3 is TGTGCCAGCAGCTTTAGCTGGAACACCGGGGAGCTGTTTTTT.

This clonotype was found a few times. V and J are TRBV7-9 and TRBJ2-3, with a tentative D call TRBD1 (5 bases). V was cut by 5 bases and J by 3 bases, with 15 bases left in between. The CDR3 extends over 15 amino acids. Germline V gene sequence: CDR1 SEHNR, CDR2 FQNEAQ (reference sequence). The CDR3 is CASSPQGWMTDTQYF. Here the CDR3 DNA reads TGTGCCAGCAGCCCTCAGGGATGGATGACAGATACGCAGTATTTT.

This chain uses TRBV9 with TRBJ1-4, with 8 positions matching TRBD1. This CDR3 spans 14 amino acids. Germline V CDR1 and CDR2: SGDLS, YYNGEE. V shed 4 bases and J 5 bases; nucleotides not matched to a gene: 4. The CDR3 DNA follows: TGTGCCAGCAGCCCCAGGACAGGGAATGAAAAACTGTTTTTT. This gives the protein CASSPRTGNEKLFF.

The chain recombines TRBV5-1 with TRBJ2-3; 7 bases line up with TRBD2. V was clipped by 6 bases and J by 6 bases; unmatched bases: 13. In germline, CDR1 is SGHRS, CDR2 YFSETQ. The CDR3 totals 15 residues. CDR3 nucleotides: TGCGCCAGCAACCTGCGGGGGACTCGTGAGGATACGCAGTATTTT. Its protein is CASNLRGTREDTQYF.

The rearrangement uses TRBV25-1 and TRBJ1-1, with D possibly matching TRBD1 (5 bases). The V end was cut by 1 base, the J end by 0 bases, with 9 bases between. The CDR3 covers 15 residues. Germline-derived CDR1 and CDR2 are MGHDK and SYGVNS. CDR3 protein: CASSELGALNTEAFF. The CDR3 nucleotides are TGTGCCAGCAGTGAATTAGGGGCGTTGAACACTGAAGCTTTCTTT.

This clonotype appeared a few times. The chain recombines TRBV20-1 with TRBJ2-2, with 7 bases matching TRBD2. This CDR3 contains 14 residues. After removal of 5 bases from V and 7 bases from J, the junction contained 10 bases not matched to a gene. Looked up from germline, CDR1 is DFQATT and CDR2 is SNEGSKA (reference sequence). CDR3 DNA sequence: TGCAGTGCTCTCGGGCCGGGAGGTCACGGGGAGCTGTTTTTT. It yields the protein CSALGPGGHGELFF.

This clonotype was recorded a few times. This chain uses TRBV5-1 with TRBJ2-5; TRBD1 or TRBD2 may be the D gene (5 bases each). Germline CDR1 SGHRS, CDR2 YFSETQ. The CDR3 has 16 amino acids. Trimming left V 0 bases short and J 1 base short, with 13 bases between. CDR3: CASSLVRGSAQETQYF. In DNA form, the CDR3 reads TGCGCCAGCAGCTTGGTTCGGGGCTCGGCCCAAGAGACCCAGTACTTC.

The sample holds a few counts of this clonotype. The gene calls are TRBV28 and TRBJ2-2; possibly TRBD1 or TRBD2 for D (5 bases each). V was cut by 2 bases and J by 7 bases, with 14 bases left in between. CDR1 MDHEN and CDR2 SYDVKM come from the germline V gene. This CDR3 comprises 15 residues. CDR3 region: CASSLTGAGGGELFF. Here the CDR3 DNA reads TGTGCCAGCAGTTTAACCGGGGCCGGAGGCGGGGAGCTGTTTTTT.

V gene TRBV19 combines with J gene TRBJ1-5, with 8 bases fitting TRBD1. The CDR3 runs to 14 residues. Losses at the gene ends were 7 bases for V and 3 bases for J; bases not matched to a gene: 5. Germline CDR1 and CDR2: LNHDA and SQIVND (reference sequence). The CDR3: CASTADRVNQPQHF. Written as DNA, the CDR3 is TGTGCCAGTACGGCGGACAGGGTCAATCAGCCCCAGCATTTT.

The chain recombines TRBV28 with TRBJ1-1; D remains unclear. The CDR3 covers 14 residues. Trimming pared 2 bases from V and 10 bases from J, leaving 17 bases between. Germline loops: CDR1 MDHEN, CDR2 SYDVKM. The CDR3 protein is CASSLQNPLLGAFF. DNA for the CDR3: TGTGCCAGCAGTTTACAGAACCCCCTTTTGGGAGCTTTCTTT.